This T cell receptor (beta chain) was sequenced for a study of tumor-infiltrating lymphocytes in primary liver carcinoma. Study-wide context: The patients included men and women who were aged 30 to 69 years. The tumors ranged from about 4 to 11 cm across and fell within stage T1-T3 N0M0.

Germline DNA was also extracted, and blood RNA derived from unsorted whole blood. Patients showed chronic HBV infection and an absence of prior treatment. As for this clonotype: Antigen unknown. A much larger clone is a single base away; this may be a read error. Without the conserved terminal phenylalanine or tryptophan, this CDR3 likely stems from a read error.

A constant-region primer primed TCR beta cDNA synthesis from 500 ng of total RNA. Three nested multiplex PCR rounds of slightly modified ARM-PCR generated TCR beta libraries. TCRdb independently ran MiXCR on the multiplex PCR reads; one entry per CDR3 protein. Here the sample spans about 320,000 distinct CDR3 sequences, 65% being singletons. Study-level findings and limits: With p = 0.039, the top-250-clone fraction in tumors significantly exceeded that in blood.

This sequence originates from a man aged 40-49 years with primary liver carcinoma and hepatitis B virus infection. Sample: peripheral blood.

In DNA form, the CDR3 reads TGCGCCAGCAGCCAAGATCAGGCGACAGGGGGACCCGGGGAGCTGTTTTCT. Translated, it gives CASSQDQATGGPGELFS. V gene TRBV4-3 combines with J gene TRBJ2-2; 9 nucleotides align to TRBD1. CDR3 length equals 17 residues. With V trimmed by 0 bases and J by 6 bases, 8 bases remained unmatched. Germline values: CDR1 LGHNA, CDR2 YSLEER.